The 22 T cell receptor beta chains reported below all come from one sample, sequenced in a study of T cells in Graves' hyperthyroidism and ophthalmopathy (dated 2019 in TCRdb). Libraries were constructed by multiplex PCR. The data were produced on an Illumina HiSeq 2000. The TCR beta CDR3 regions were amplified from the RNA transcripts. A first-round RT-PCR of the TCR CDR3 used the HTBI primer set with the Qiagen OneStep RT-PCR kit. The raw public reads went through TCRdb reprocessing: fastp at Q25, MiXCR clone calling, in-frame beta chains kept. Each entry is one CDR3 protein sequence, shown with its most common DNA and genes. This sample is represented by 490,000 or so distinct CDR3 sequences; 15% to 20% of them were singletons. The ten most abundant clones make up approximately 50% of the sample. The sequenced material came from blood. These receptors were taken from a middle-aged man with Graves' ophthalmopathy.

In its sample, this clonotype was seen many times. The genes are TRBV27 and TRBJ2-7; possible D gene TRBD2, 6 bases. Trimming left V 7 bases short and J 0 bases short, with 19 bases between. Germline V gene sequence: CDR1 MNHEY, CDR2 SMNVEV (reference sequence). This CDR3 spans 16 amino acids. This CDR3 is CASNPEAGTSSYEQYF. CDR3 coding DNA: TGTGCCAGCAATCCAGAAGCGGGCACGTCCTCCTACGAGCAGTACTTC.

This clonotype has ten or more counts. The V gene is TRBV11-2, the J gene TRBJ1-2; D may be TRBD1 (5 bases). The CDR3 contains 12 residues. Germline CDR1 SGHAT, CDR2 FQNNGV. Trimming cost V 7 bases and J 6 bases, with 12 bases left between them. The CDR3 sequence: CASTTLGDGYTF. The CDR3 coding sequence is TGTGCCAGCACCACCTTGGGGGATGGCTACACCTTC.

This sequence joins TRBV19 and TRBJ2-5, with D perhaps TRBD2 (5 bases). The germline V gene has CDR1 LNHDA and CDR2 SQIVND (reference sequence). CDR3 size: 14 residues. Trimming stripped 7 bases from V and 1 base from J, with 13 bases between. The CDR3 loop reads CASTRGGTQETQYF. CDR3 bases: TGTGCCAGTACCAGAGGAGGAACCCAAGAGACCCAGTACTTC.

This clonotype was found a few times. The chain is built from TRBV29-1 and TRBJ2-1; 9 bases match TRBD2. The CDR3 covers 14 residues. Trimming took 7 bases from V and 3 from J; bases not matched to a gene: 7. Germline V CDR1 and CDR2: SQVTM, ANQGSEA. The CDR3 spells CSAVLAGNYNEQFF. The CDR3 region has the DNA TGCAGCGCCGTCCTAGCGGGAAACTACAATGAGCAGTTCTTC.

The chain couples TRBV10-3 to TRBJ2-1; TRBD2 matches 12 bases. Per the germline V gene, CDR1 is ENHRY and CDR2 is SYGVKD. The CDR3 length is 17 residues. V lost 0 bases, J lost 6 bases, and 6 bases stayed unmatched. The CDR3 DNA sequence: TGTGCCATCAGTGAGTCCGAGACTAGCGGGAGAGGCAATGAGCAGTTCTTC. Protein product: CAISESETSGRGNEQFF.

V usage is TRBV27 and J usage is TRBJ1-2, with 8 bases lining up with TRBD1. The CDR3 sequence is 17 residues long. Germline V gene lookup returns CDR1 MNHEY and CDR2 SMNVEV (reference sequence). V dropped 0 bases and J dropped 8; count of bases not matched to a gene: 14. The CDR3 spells CASSLSSGQGALEGYTF. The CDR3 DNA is TGTGCCAGCAGTTTATCTTCTGGGCAGGGGGCGTTGGAAGGCTACACCTTC.

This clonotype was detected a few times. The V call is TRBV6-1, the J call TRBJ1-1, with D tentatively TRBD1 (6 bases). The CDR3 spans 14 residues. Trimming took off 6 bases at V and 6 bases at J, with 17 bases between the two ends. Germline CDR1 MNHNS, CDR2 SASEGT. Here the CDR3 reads CASSIGVGGAEAFF. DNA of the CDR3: TGTGCCAGCAGCATCGGGGTAGGGGGGGCTGAAGCTTTCTTT.

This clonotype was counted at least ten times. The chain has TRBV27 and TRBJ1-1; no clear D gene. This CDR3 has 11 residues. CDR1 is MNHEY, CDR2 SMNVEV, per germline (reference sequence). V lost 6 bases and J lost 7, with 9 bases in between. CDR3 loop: CASSSEVEAFF. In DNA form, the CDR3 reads TGTGCCAGCAGCTCAGAAGTTGAAGCTTTCTTT.

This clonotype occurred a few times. The CDR3 sequence is CASSVEPSSYEQYF. The CDR3 DNA is TGTGCCAGCAGCGTGGAGCCGAGCTCCTACGAGCAGTACTTC. The rearrangement joins TRBV9 to TRBJ2-7, with no clear D. The germline gives CDR1 SGDLS, CDR2 YYNGEE. V was pared by 2 bases and J by 0 bases, with 9 bases between. This CDR3 region has 14 residues. Full variable domain (missing parts from reference TRBV9 and TRBJ2-7): DSGVTQTPKHLITATGQRVTLRCSPRSGDLSVYWYQQSLDQGLQFLIQYYNGEERAKGNILERFSAQQFPDLHSELNLSSLELGDSALYFCASSVEPSSYEQYFGPGTRLTVT.

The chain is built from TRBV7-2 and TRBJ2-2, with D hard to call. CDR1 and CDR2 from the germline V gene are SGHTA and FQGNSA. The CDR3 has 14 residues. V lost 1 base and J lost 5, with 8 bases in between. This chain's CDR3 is CASSLGSTTGELFF. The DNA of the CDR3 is TGTGCCAGCAGCTTAGGAAGTACAACCGGGGAGCTGTTTTTT.

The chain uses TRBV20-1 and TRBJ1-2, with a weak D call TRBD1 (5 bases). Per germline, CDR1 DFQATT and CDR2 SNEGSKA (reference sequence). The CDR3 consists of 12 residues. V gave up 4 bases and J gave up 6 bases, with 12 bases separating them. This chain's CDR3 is CSAISAGNGYTF. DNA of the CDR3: TGCAGTGCTATCTCGGCAGGGAATGGCTACACCTTC.

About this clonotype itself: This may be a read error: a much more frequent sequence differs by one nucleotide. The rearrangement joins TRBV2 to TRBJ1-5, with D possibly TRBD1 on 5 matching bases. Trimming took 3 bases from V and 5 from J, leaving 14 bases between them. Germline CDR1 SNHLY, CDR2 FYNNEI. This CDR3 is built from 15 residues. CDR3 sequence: CASSDGRGLYQPQHF. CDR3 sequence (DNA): TGTGCCAGCAGTGACGGACGGGGGTTGTATCAGCCCCAGCATTTT.

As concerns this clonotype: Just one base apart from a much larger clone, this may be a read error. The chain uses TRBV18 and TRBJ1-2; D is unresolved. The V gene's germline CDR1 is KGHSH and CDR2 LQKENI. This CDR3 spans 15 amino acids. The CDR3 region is CAGSPTVGVHYGYTF. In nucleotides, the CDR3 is TGTGCCGGCTCACCAACGGTCGGGGTACACTATGGCTACACCTTC.

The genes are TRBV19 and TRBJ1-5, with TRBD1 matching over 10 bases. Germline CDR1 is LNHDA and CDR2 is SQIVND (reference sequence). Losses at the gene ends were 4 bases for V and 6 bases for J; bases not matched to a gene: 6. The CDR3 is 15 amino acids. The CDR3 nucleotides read TGTGCCAGTAGTACGGGACAGGGGTTGAGTCAGCCCCAGCATTTT. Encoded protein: CASSTGQGLSQPQHF.

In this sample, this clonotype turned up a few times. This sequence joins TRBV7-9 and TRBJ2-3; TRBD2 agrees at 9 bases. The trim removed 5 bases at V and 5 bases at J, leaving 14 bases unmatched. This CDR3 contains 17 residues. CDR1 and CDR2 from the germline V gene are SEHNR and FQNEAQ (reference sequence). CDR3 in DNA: TGTGCCAGCAGCCCCCGTGGCGGACTAGCGAGGGGAGATACGCAGTATTTT. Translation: CASSPRGGLARGDTQYF.

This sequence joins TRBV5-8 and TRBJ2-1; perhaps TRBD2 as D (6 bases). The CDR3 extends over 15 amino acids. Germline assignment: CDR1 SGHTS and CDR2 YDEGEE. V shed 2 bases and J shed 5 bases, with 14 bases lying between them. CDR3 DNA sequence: TGTGCCAGCAGCTTATTTGTAGCGGTGAACAATGAGCAGTTCTTC. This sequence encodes CASSLFVAVNNEQFF. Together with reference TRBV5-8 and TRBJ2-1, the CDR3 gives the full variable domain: EAGVTQSPTHLIKTRGQQATLRCSPISGHTSVYWYQQALGLGLQFLLWYDEGEERNRGNFPPRFSGRQFPNYSSELNVNALELEDSALYLCASSLFVAVNNEQFFGPGTRLTVL.

The CDR3 region is CASSLGQGTNQPQHF. The CDR3, as DNA: TGTGCCAGCAGCTTGGGACAGGGGACCAATCAGCCCCAGCATTTT. J is TRBJ1-5 and V is TRBV7-8; TRBD1 matches at 10 bases. In germline, CDR1 is SGHVS, CDR2 FQNEAQ. J lost 3 bases, V lost 3 bases, and 2 bases had no gene match. There are 15 residues in the CDR3. Full variable domain (remainder filled in from reference TRBV7-8 and TRBJ1-5): GAGVSQSPRYKVAKRGQDVALRCDPISGHVSLFWYQQALGQGPEFLTYFQNEAQLDKSGLPSDRFFAERPEGSVSTLKIQRTQQEDSAVYLCASSLGQGTNQPQHFGDGTRLSIL.

DNA of the CDR3: TGCAGCGCCCAACGCAGTCCCTACGAGCAGTACTTC. It translates to CSAQRSPYEQYF. The V call is TRBV29-1, the J call TRBJ2-7, with no clear D. V lost 7 bases and J 2 bases, leaving 12 bases between the germline ends. The CDR3 contains 12 residues. Germline assignment: CDR1 SQVTM and CDR2 ANQGSEA.

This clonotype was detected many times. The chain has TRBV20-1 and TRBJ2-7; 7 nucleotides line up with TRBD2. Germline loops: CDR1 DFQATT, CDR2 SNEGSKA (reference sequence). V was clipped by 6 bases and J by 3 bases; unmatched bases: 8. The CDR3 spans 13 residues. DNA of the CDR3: TGCAGTGCGCAAGGGGAGGGGCTCTACGAGCAGTACTTC. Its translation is CSAQGEGLYEQYF.

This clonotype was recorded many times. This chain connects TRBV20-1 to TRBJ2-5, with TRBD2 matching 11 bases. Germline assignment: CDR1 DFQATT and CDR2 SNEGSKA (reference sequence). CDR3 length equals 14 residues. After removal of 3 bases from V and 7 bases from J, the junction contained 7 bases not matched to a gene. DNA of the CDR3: TGCAGTGCTAGGACTAGCGGGGCCGCAGGGACCCAGTACTTC. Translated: CSARTSGAAGTQYF.

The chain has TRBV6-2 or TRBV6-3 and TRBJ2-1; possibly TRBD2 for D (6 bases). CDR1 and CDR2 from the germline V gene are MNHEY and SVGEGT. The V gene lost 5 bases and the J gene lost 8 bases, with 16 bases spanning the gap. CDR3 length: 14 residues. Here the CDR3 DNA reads TGTGCCAGCAGTGTGGGACTGTCAATCTATGAGCAGTTCTTC. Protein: CASSVGLSIYEQFF.

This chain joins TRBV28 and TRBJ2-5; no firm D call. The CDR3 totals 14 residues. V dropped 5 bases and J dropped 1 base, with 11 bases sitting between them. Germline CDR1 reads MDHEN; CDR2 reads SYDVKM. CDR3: CASSIRDFQETQYF. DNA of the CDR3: TGTGCCAGCAGTATCCGCGACTTCCAAGAGACCCAGTACTTC.